This section outlines one TCR beta chain sequence together with its context. J was trimmed by 13 bases and V by 5 bases; bases with no gene match: 13. Germline CDR1 and CDR2: MGHDK and SYGVNS. The CDR3 spans 14 residues. The data are from a study of T cell responses to AZD1222 COVID-19 vaccine. Sequencing used immunoSEQ multiplex PCR; TCRdb keeps in-frame clones, though not all of them. The sample consists of some 150,000 clones, about nine tenths of them appearing once. This sequence originates from an adult in good health. The genes are TRBV25-1 and TRBJ1-2; 10 nucleotides match TRBD1. Here the sequenced sample was peripheral blood, taken on day 0 of AZD1222 vaccination. The CDR3: CASSPTGTGVPRTF. The CDR3 nucleotides read TGTGCCAGCAGTCCTACCGGGACAGGGGTCCCCCGCACCTTC.